This record looks at one T cell receptor beta chain sequence and its context. Trimming removed 4 bases from V and 3 bases from J, with 12 bases in between. Germline CDR1 MNHEY, CDR2 SVGAGI. This CDR3 spans 14 amino acids. This sample was included in a study of blood T cell repertoires in COVID-19. Per the study methods: Amplifying reference gene primers gave estimates of nucleated cell counts. Some clones are missing from TCRdb's copy, which holds only in-frame ones; the method was immunoSEQ multiplex PCR. V and J calls and clone size come straight from that table; D and trimming were deduced from the DNA. The sample includes nearly 350,000 clones, 88% of them seen just once.

Specimen: peripheral blood. The rearrangement uses TRBV6-5 and TRBJ1-1; a weak D match, TRBD1 (5 bases). This TCR derives from a woman in her 70s with COVID-19, enrolled during active disease. The CDR3 is CASSSPGLYTEAFF. In nucleotides, the CDR3 is TGTGCCAGCAGTTCGCCAGGGTTGTACACTGAAGCTTTCTTT.